The 4 T cell receptor beta chains below all came from one sample that was sequenced in a study of cytomegalovirus exposure and HLA in healthy donors (dated by TCRdb to about 2017). Receptors were amplified or captured by the immunoSEQ multiplex PCR assay. For the multiplex PCR, a mixture combining 60 forward primers for TCR Vbeta segments and 13 reverse primers for TCR Jbeta segments was used. TCRdb carries this immuneACCESS record with in-frame sequences only. Its versions omit some clonotypes, under half of them owing to an unresolved V gene in the studies checked, with the rest unexplained. The sample table records 150,000 or so clones; 60% to 85% of these occur just once. The leading ten clones occupy roughly 4% of the sample. Sequencing input: PBMCs. Receptor source: a woman aged 40 to 55 in good health and CMV-seronegative.

The gene calls are TRBV5-1 and TRBJ2-7; D is possibly TRBD2 (5 bases). The CDR3 extends over 16 amino acids. The germline gives CDR1 SGHRS, CDR2 YFSETQ. The germline V and J ends were trimmed by 3 bases and 3 bases, with 19 bases remaining between them. The DNA of the CDR3 is TGCGCCAGCAGCTGGACTGGGGAAGGAGCGAACTACGAGCAGTACTTC. Amino acid sequence: CASSWTGEGANYEQYF.

The rearrangement joins TRBV28 to TRBJ2-7; 12 bases agree with TRBD1. The CDR3 sequence is 15 residues long. The ends lost 8 bases at V and 4 bases at J; junction bases unmatched: 9. Germline-derived CDR1 and CDR2 are MDHEN and SYDVKM. The chain's CDR3 is CASGPGTGGFYEQYF. In DNA, the CDR3 is TGTGCCAGCGGACCCGGGACAGGGGGCTTTTACGAGCAGTACTTC.

The chain is built from TRBV5-4 and TRBJ1-2; tentatively, D is TRBD1 (6 bases). Germline assignment: CDR1 SGHNT and CDR2 YYREEE (reference sequence). The CDR3 is made up of 13 amino acids. Trimming removed 0 bases from V and 8 bases from J, with 11 bases in between. The CDR3 loop is CASSLEQGGGYTF. The DNA of the CDR3 is TGTGCCAGCAGCTTGGAACAGGGTGGGGGCTACACCTTC.

The gene calls are TRBV5-4 and TRBJ1-5; D is unclear. The germline gives CDR1 SGHNT, CDR2 YYREEE (reference sequence). V lost 2 bases and J lost 4, with 10 bases in between. CDR3 length equals 14 residues. The CDR3 nucleotides are TGTGCCAGCAGCTTACTCCAGGCGAATCAGCCCCAGCATTTT. Translating gives CASSLLQANQPQHF.